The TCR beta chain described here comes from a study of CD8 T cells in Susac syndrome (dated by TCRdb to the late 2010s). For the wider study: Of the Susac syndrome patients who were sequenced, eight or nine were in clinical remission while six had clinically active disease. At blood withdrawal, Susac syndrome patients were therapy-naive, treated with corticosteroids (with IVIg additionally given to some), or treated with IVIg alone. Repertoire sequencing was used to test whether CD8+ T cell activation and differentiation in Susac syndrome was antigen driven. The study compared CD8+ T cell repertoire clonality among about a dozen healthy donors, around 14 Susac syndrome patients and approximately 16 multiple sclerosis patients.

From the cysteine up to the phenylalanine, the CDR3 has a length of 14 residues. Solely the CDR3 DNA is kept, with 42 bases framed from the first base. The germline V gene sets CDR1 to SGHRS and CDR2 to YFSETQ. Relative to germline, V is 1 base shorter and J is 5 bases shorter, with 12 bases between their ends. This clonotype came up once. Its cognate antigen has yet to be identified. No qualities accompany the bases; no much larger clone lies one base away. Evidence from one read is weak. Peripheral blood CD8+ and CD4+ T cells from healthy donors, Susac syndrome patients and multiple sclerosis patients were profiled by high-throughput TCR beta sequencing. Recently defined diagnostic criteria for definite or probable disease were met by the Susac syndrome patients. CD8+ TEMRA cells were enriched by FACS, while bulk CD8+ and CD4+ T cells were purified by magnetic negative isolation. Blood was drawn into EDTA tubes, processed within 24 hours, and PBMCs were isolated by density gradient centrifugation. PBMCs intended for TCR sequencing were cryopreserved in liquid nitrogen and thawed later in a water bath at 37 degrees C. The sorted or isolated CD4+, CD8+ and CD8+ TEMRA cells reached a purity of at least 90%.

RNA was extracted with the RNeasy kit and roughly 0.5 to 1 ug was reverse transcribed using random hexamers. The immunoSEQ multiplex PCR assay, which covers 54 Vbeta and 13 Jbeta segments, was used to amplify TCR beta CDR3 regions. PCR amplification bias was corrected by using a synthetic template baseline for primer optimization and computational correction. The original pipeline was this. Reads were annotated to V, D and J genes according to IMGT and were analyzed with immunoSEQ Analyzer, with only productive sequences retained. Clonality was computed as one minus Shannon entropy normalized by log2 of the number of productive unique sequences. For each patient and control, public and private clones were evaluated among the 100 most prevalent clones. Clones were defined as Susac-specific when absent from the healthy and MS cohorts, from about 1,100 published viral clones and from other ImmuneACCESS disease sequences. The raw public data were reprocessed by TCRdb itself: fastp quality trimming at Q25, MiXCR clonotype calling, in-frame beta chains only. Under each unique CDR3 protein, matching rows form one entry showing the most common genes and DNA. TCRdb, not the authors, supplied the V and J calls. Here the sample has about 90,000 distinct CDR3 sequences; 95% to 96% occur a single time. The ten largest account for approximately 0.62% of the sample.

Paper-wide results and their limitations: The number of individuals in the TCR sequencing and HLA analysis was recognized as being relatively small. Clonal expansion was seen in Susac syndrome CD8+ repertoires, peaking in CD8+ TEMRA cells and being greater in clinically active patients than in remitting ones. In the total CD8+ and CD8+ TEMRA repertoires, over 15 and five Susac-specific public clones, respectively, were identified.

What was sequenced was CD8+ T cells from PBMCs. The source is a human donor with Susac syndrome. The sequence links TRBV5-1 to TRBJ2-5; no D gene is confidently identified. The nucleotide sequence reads TGCGCCAGCAGCTTGTTTTTTGGAAAGGAGACCCAGTACTTC. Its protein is CASSLFFGKETQYF. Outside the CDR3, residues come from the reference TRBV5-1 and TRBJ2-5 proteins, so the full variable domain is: KAGVTQTPRYLIKTRGQQVTLSCSPISGHRSVSWYQQTPGQGLQFLFEYFSETQRNKGNFPGRFSGRQFSNSRSEMNVSTLELGDSALYLCASSLFFGKETQYFGPGTRLLVL.